This T cell receptor (beta chain) is from a study of technical replicates of blood from a handful of donors. The table came from immunoSEQ multiplex PCR; TCRdb's copy has only in-frame clones and leaves some out. The sample lists 79,000 or so clones, just under 95% occurring once. The CDR3 is 12 amino acids. With 9 bases clipped from V and 3 bases from J, the junction kept 4 bases outside the gene matches. Germline CDR1 MNHNY, CDR2 SVGAGI (reference sequence). This clone came up once. The material sequenced was T cells isolated from PBMCs. This chain links TRBV6-6 with TRBJ1-1; TRBD1 matches 7 bases. The clonotype comes from a human donor in good health. CDR3 DNA: TGTGCCAGTTACAGGGGAGACACTGAAGCTTTCTTT. It specifies CASYRGDTEAFF.